The 4 T cell receptor beta chains below all came from one sample that was sequenced in a study of beta chain features in type 1 diabetes. Study observations and caveats: The study found moderately but significantly shorter TCRB CDR3s in all four CD4+ subsets of Type 1 diabetes patients.

The isolated RNA, all of it, was reverse transcribed, so expressed TCRB transcripts were what got sequenced. Sequencing used immunoSEQ multiplex PCR; TCRdb keeps in-frame clones, though not all of them. The table shows some 360,000 clones, with 8.5% to 10% occurring only once. Their antigens remain unidentified. Source material: central memory CD4+ T cells from blood. The receptors stem from a man aged 25 to 45 with type 1 diabetes.

This clone occurred many times. The chain joins TRBV4-1 to TRBJ1-5, with TRBD1 matching over 7 bases. The germline V gene encodes CDR1 MGHRA and CDR2 YSYEKL. The CDR3 contains 14 residues. The V segment lost 4 bases and the J segment 3 bases; nucleotides outside the gene matches: 3. CDR3 region: CASSLTGINQPQHF. The CDR3 DNA reads TGCGCCAGCAGCCTGACAGGGATCAATCAGCCCCAGCATTTT.

The chain carries TRBV6-1 and TRBJ2-1, with D hard to call. V shed 2 bases and J shed 7 bases, with 15 bases lying between them. The germline gives CDR1 MNHNS, CDR2 SASEGT. The CDR3 consists of 15 residues. DNA for the CDR3: TGTGCCAGCAGTGAACTTAGGGCAGCCACTAATGAGCAGTTCTTC. Translation: CASSELRAATNEQFF.

This clone has more than one count but fewer than ten. This chain connects TRBV11-2 to TRBJ2-1, with D maybe TRBD2 (5 bases). V was shortened by 0 bases and J by 9 bases, with 15 bases between the two germline ends. CDR3 size: 15 residues. Germline V gene lookup returns CDR1 SGHAT and CDR2 FQNNGV. The chain's CDR3 is CASSLDLRGLGEQFF. The CDR3, as DNA: TGTGCCAGCAGCTTAGATTTGAGAGGACTCGGTGAGCAGTTCTTC.

This clone was detected a few times. V usage is TRBV6-5 and J usage is TRBJ2-1; a possible D gene is TRBD2 (6 bases). The CDR3 extends over 13 amino acids. Germline CDR1 and CDR2: MNHEY and SVGAGI. V was trimmed by 10 bases and J by 6 bases, leaving 16 bases between them. The CDR3 DNA reads as TGTGCCATCAAGGGAGTCGGGAGCAATGAGCAGTTCTTC. Translating it yields CAIKGVGSNEQFF.